The rows below give T cell receptor beta chains drawn from one sample of a study of blood T cell repertoires in COVID-19. Here immunoSEQ multiplex PCR was the method, and the copy in TCRdb shows in-frame clones only, minus some. The sample has some 310,000 clones; 90% are singletons. The material sequenced was peripheral blood. The receptor source for this set is a woman aged 25-40 years with COVID-19, enrolled during active disease. Both conserved end residues are part of each CDR3. The order of the fields is clone size, CDR3 length, V gene, D gene, J gene, CDR3 DNA, CDR3 protein. The D gene is left open where the match is weak. A row's size may be missing; if present it is once, few, many or a size class.

>.|15|TRBV7-2|.|TRBJ1-1
TGTGCCAGCAGCTTAGGTGCGGTGGGGAACACTGAAGCTTTCTTT
CASSLGAVGNTEAFF
>.|12|TRBV27|.|TRBJ2-7
TGTGCCAGCGGCGGAGCGGCCTACGAGCAGTACTTC
CASGGAAYEQYF
>once|17|TRBV5-1|TRBD1|TRBJ1-1
TGCGCCAGCAGCTTGGCTGAGACAGGGTCTATGAACACTGAAGCTTTCTTT
CASSLAETGSMNTEAFF
>.|17|TRBV28|.|TRBJ1-5
TGTGCCAGCAGTGGACAGCCCGCGGCATATAGCAATCAGCCCCAGCATTTT
CASSGQPAAYSNQPQHF
>.|15|TRBV28|.|TRBJ2-7
TGTGCCAGCAGTTTTGGCGGGGGCCTGTCTTACGAGCAGTACTTC
CASSFGGGLSYEQYF
>.|14|TRBV19|TRBD1|TRBJ1-1
TGTGCCAGTAGTATAGGCGGACAGGCCACTGAAGCTTTCTTT
CASSIGGQATEAFF
>.|13|TRBV12-3/TRBV12-4|.|TRBJ2-5
TGTGCCAGCAGCTCACTAGCATTGGAGACCCAGTACTTC
CASSSLALETQYF
>once|15|TRBV24-1|TRBD1|TRBJ1-4
TGTGCCACCAGTGATTTCGGGACAGGGTCAGAAAAACTGTTTTTT
CATSDFGTGSEKLFF
>.|14|TRBV5-1|.|TRBJ1-5
TGCGCCAGCAGCCGCGTAGGGGGGGATCAGCCCCAGCATTTT
CASSRVGGDQPQHF
>.|15|TRBV30|.|TRBJ2-1
TGTGCCTGGAGTGTTACCAGGGGAGTGGGAAATGAGCAGTTCTTC
CAWSVTRGVGNEQFF
>.|15|TRBV2|.|TRBJ1-1
TGTGCCAGCCCCGGGAACAGAGCAATGAACACTGAAGCTTTCTTT
CASPGNRAMNTEAFF
>.|16|TRBV19|TRBD1|TRBJ2-1
TGTGCCACCGCAAGAGGGACAGGGGGGTTGGGGAATGAGCAGTTCTTC
CATARGTGGLGNEQFF
>.|16|TRBV5-1|TRBD2|TRBJ2-3
TGCGCCAGCAGCTTGGTTTTGGTAGCGGGATATGACACGCAGTATTTT
CASSLVLVAGYDTQYF
>few|19|TRBV11-2|.|TRBJ1-6
TGTGCCAGCAGCCCCCAGCAGGGGTCTGCCCAGGCCTATAATTCACCCCTCCACTTT
CASSPQQGSAQAYNSPLHF
>.|13|TRBV5-1|.|TRBJ1-1
TGCGCCAGCAGCTTGCCAGGGAACACTGAAGCTTTCTTT
CASSLPGNTEAFF
>once|16|TRBV11-1|.|TRBJ1-2
TGTGCCAGCAGCGAACTCAGGCAACAGGCGATCGGGGGCTACACCTTC
CASSELRQQAIGGYTF
>.|16|TRBV28|TRBD1|TRBJ1-1
TGTGCCAGCAGTTACCCCAGGGGGCGGTTGAACACTGAAGCTTTCTTT
CASSYPRGRLNTEAFF
>once|14|TRBV6-1|TRBD1|TRBJ1-1
TGTGCCAGCAGATATCCCGGGACAGGGACCGAAGCTTTCTTT
CASRYPGTGTEAFF
>.|18|TRBV28|.|TRBJ2-7
TGTGCCAGCAGTTCCGCCGTTTTGGGCCAGGGTGGAGGGGACGAGCAGTACTTC
CASSSAVLGQGGGDEQYF
>.|13|TRBV12-3/TRBV12-4|.|TRBJ2-5
TGTGCCAGCAGTTTGGGCAGTCAAGAGACCCAGTACTTC
CASSLGSQETQYF
>.|19|TRBV24-1|TRBD2|TRBJ2-5
TGTGCCACCAGTGATTCGGGACTAGCGGGAGGGCCGAGCCAAGAGACCCAGTACTTC
CATSDSGLAGGPSQETQYF
>.|15|TRBV7-2|TRBD1|TRBJ2-5
TGTGCCAGCAGCTCACAGACAGGGGGCTCGGAGACCCAGTACTTC
CASSSQTGGSETQYF
>.|19|TRBV5-1|TRBD2|TRBJ2-7
TGCGCCAGCAGCGGGGCCCCCCAACTAGCGGGGAGGATGTCCTACGAGCAGTACTTC
CASSGAPQLAGRMSYEQYF
>.|14|TRBV28|.|TRBJ1-6
TGTGCCAGCAGCGAGGGACTTAATTGGGCACCCCTCCACTTT
CASSEGLNWAPLHF
>.|15|TRBV5-1|.|TRBJ1-5
TGCGCCAGCAGCTTGTCTTCGGGGGGCGGTCAGCCCCAGCATTTT
CASSLSSGGGQPQHF
>.|17|TRBV13|TRBD1|TRBJ2-6
TGTGCCAGCAGCCCAAACCCAGGGGGCTCTGGGGCCAACGTCCTGACTTTC
CASSPNPGGSGANVLTF
>once|16|TRBV9|.|TRBJ1-4
TGTGCCAGCAGCGTAGACAGGTCCTCAACTAATGAAAAACTGTTTTTT
CASSVDRSSTNEKLFF
>.|13|TRBV30|TRBD1|TRBJ1-4
TGTGCCTGGGGACAGGGGGCTAATGAAAAACTGTTTTTT
CAWGQGANEKLFF
>.|14|TRBV12-5|TRBD1|TRBJ2-3
TGTGCTAGTGGGACAGGGGAGGCGTCAGATACGCAGTATTTT
CASGTGEASDTQYF